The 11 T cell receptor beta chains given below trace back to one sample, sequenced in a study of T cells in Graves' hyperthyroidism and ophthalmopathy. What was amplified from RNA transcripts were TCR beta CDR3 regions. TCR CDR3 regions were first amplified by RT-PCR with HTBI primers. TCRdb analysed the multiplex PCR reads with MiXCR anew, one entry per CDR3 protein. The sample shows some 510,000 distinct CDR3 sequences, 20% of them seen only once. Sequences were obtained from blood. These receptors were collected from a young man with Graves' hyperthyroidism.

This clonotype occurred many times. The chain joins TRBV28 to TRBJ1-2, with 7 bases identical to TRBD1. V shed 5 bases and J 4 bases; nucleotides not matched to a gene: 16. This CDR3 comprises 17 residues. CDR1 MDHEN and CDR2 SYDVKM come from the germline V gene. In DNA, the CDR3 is TGTGCCAGCAGTCTAAGACAGGGTGGTTTTTCGGCCTATGGCTACACCTTC. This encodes CASSLRQGGFSAYGYTF.

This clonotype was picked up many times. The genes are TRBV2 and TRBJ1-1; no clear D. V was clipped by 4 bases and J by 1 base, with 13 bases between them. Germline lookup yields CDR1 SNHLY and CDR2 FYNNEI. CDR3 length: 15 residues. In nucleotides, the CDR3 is TGTGCCAGCAGTGTCGGTGCAGCTAGGAACACTGAAGCTTTCTTT. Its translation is CASSVGAARNTEAFF.

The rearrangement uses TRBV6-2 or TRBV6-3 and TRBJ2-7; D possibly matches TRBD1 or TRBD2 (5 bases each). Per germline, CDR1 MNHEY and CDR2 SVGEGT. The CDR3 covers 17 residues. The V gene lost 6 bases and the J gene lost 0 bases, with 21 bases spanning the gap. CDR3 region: CASRLGRLSTFSYEQYF. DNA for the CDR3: TGTGCCAGCAGATTGGGACGACTTTCTACTTTCTCCTACGAGCAGTACTTC.

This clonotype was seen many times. In nucleotides, the CDR3 is TGTGCCACCAGCAGAGGAGGACGATCGCCCGAGCAGTACTTC. It yields the protein CATSRGGRSPEQYF. V and J are TRBV15 and TRBJ2-7; D call uncertain. CDR1 and CDR2 (germline): LNHNV, YYDKDF (reference sequence). The V and J ends lost 1 base and 6 bases respectively, with 13 bases between them. CDR3 length equals 14 residues.

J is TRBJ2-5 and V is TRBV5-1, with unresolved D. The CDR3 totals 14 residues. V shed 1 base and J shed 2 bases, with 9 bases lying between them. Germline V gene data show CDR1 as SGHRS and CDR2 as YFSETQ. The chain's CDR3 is CASSLLPVQETQYF. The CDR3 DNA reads TGCGCCAGCAGCTTGCTGCCAGTTCAAGAGACCCAGTACTTC.

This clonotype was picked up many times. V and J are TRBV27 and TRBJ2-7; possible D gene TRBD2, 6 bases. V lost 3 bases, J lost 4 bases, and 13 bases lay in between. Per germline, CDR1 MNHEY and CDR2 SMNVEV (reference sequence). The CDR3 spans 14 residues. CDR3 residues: CASSFSGTRYEQYF. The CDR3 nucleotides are TGTGCCAGCAGTTTCTCCGGGACTCGGTACGAGCAGTACTTC.

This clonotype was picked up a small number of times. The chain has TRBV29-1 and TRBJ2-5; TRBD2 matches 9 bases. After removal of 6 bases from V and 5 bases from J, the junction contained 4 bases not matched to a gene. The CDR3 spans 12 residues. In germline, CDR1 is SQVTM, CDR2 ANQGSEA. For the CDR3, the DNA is TGCAGCGTGGCTGGACTAGCGGAGACCCAGTACTTC. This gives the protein CSVAGLAETQYF. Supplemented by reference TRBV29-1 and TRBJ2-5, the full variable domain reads SAVISQKPSRDICQRGTSLTIQCQVDSQVTMMFWYRQQPGQSLTLIATANQGSEATYESGFVIDKFPISRPNLTFSTLTVSNMSPEDSSIYLCSVAGLAETQYFGPGTRLLVL.

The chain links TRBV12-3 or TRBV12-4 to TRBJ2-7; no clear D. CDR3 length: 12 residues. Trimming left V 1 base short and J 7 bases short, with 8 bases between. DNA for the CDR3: TGTGCCAGCAGTTTAGACGAGCGTGAGCAGTACTTC. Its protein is CASSLDEREQYF.

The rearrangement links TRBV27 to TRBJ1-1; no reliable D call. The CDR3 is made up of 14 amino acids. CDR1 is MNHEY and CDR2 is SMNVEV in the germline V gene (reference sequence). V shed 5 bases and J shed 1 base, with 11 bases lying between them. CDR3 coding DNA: TGTGCCAGCAGTCAATTTACCAGGAACACTGAAGCTTTCTTT. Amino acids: CASSQFTRNTEAFF.

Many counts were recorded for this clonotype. CDR3 DNA sequence: TGCGCCAGCAGTTGGACAGGACTTACTTCGAACACCGGGGAGCTGTTTTTT. It translates to CASSWTGLTSNTGELFF. The chain joins TRBV5-1 to TRBJ2-2, with TRBD1 identical over 7 bases. The CDR3 extends over 17 amino acids. The junction had 10 bases not matched to a gene; V was cut back by 5 bases and J by 0 bases. Germline V gene lookup returns CDR1 SGHRS and CDR2 YFSETQ.

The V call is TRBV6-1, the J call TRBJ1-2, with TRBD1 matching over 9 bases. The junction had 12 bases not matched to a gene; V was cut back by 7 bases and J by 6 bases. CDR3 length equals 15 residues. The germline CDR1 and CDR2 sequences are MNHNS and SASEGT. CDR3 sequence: CASKGPGTGFDGYTF. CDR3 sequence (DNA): TGTGCCAGCAAGGGGCCCGGGACAGGGTTCGATGGCTACACCTTC.